One and the same sample provided the 17 T cell receptor beta chains below, sequenced in a study of blood T cell repertoires in COVID-19. Here immunoSEQ multiplex PCR was the method, and the copy in TCRdb shows in-frame clones only, minus some. In the table there are 130,000 to 150,000 clones, roughly 89% of which are singletons. The source material was peripheral blood. Receptor source: a woman aged 45-65 years with acute or convalescent COVID-19.

The gene calls are TRBV12-3 or TRBV12-4 and TRBJ1-2; no firm D call. The CDR3 is 12 residues long. The V and J ends lost 5 bases and 3 bases respectively, with 7 bases between them. CDR3 loop: CASSQEYYGYTF. CDR3 coding DNA: TGTGCCAGCAGTCAGGAATACTATGGCTACACCTTC.

The chain links TRBV14 to TRBJ1-6, with D possibly matching TRBD1 (5 bases). The germline V gene encodes CDR1 SGHDN and CDR2 FVKESK. The CDR3 loop spans 17 amino acids. Trimming cost V 0 bases and J 8 bases, with 17 bases left between them. CDR3 sequence (DNA): TGTGCCAGCAGCCAAGATCTTTTGGGCAGGGTGGATTCACCCCTCCACTTT. Translating gives CASSQDLLGRVDSPLHF.

The gene calls are TRBV24-1 and TRBJ2-1; TRBD2 matches 10 bases. Germline loops: CDR1 KGHDR, CDR2 SFDVKD. The CDR3 extends over 17 amino acids. Losses at the gene ends were 0 bases for V and 12 bases for J; bases not matched to a gene: 13. The chain's CDR3 is CATSDLKRRSGGLRQFF. The CDR3 DNA reads TGTGCCACCAGTGATTTGAAGCGGCGTAGCGGGGGGCTTCGGCAGTTCTTC.

This clone was detected only a few times. The rearrangement links TRBV7-2 to TRBJ2-7; 8 bases match TRBD1. J lost 1 base, V lost 5 bases, and 7 bases had no gene match. Per germline, CDR1 SGHTA and CDR2 FQGNSA. The CDR3 runs 15 residues. CDR3 nucleotide sequence: TGTGCCAGCAGCAGACAGGGGAGTTCATCCTACGAGCAGTACTTC. Its protein is CASSRQGSSSYEQYF.

The genes are TRBV27 and TRBJ2-1; weak D call: TRBD1 (6 bases). V lost 1 base and J 1 base, leaving 8 bases between the germline ends. CDR3 size: 15 residues. Germline-derived CDR1 and CDR2 are MNHEY and SMNVEV (reference sequence). In DNA, the CDR3 is TGTGCCAGCAGTTTATTAGGGGGATCCTACAATGAGCAGTTCTTC. Amino acid sequence: CASSLLGGSYNEQFF.

In nucleotides, the CDR3 is TGCGCCAGCAGTGAGTCCCTAGCGGGGAACACCGGGGAGCTGTTTTTT. Its translation: CASSESLAGNTGELFF. The genes are TRBV10-1 and TRBJ2-2, with 8 bases aligning to TRBD2. There are 16 residues in the CDR3. CDR1 and CDR2 (germline): WNHNN, SYGVQD (reference sequence). V trimming: 0 bases; J trimming: 1 base; junction bases outside the gene matches: 1.

This clone was seen a handful of times. The chain links TRBV19 to TRBJ1-1; 8 positions agree with TRBD1. V lost 5 bases to trimming and J lost 0 bases; unmatched junction nucleotides: 5. Germline lookup yields CDR1 LNHDA and CDR2 SQIVND (reference sequence). This CDR3 is built from 15 residues. The CDR3 spells CASSHRGMLNTEAFF. As DNA, the CDR3 is TGTGCCAGTAGTCACAGGGGGATGTTGAACACTGAAGCTTTCTTT.

The rearrangement links TRBV12-3 or TRBV12-4 to TRBJ1-6; no clear D gene. V dropped 6 bases and J dropped 6 bases, with 9 bases sitting between them. The CDR3 has 13 amino acids. This chain's CDR3 is CASRREGNSPLHF. CDR3 coding DNA: TGTGCCAGCAGGAGGGAAGGTAATTCACCCCTCCACTTT.

J is TRBJ2-1 and V is TRBV9; 14 positions match TRBD2. V lost 3 bases, J lost 4 bases, and 9 bases stayed unmatched. Germline loops: CDR1 SGDLS, CDR2 YYNGEE. CDR3 length: 18 residues. DNA of the CDR3: TGTGCCAGCAGCGAACACACCGGGACTAGCGGGAGTTACAATGAGCAGTTCTTC. Protein sequence: CASSEHTGTSGSYNEQFF.

V gene TRBV12-5 combines with J gene TRBJ2-1; 7 positions match TRBD2. CDR3 length: 14 amino acids. Trimming removed 5 bases from V and 7 bases from J; junction bases left unmatched: 8. Looked up from germline, CDR1 is LGHNT and CDR2 is FRNRAP. The CDR3 region has the DNA TGTGCTAGTGGTCCCGGGGGGTGGTATAATGAGCAGTTCTTC. Translated, it gives CASGPGGWYNEQFF.

This clone came up a few times. This rearrangement joins TRBV5-5 to TRBJ1-1; D remains unclear. Trimming took 5 bases from V and 0 from J, leaving 14 bases between them. Germline V CDR1 and CDR2: SGHKS, YYEKEE (reference sequence). This CDR3 comprises 15 residues. CDR3 in DNA: TGTGCCAGCAGTGGCACCGATCTTATGAACACTGAAGCTTTCTTT. Amino acid sequence: CASSGTDLMNTEAFF.

J is TRBJ2-1 and V is TRBV6-1; no reliable D call. Trimming shortened V by 2 bases and J by 5 bases, and 13 bases separated the two germline ends. The CDR3 length is 15 residues. Germline loops: CDR1 MNHNS, CDR2 SASEGT. The CDR3 nucleotides read TGTGCCAGCAGTGAACCGTTCAGCGCGGACAATGAGCAGTTCTTC. Translation: CASSEPFSADNEQFF.

This clone is a singleton in its sample. The chain has TRBV2 and TRBJ1-2; tentatively, D is TRBD1 (6 bases). Deletions cut 5 bases from V and 4 bases from J, with 20 bases between. The CDR3 extends over 16 amino acids. Germline V gene lookup returns CDR1 SNHLY and CDR2 FYNNEI. The CDR3: CASSRVSEQGRYGYTF. CDR3 coding DNA: TGTGCCAGCAGTCGAGTAAGCGAACAGGGACGCTATGGCTACACCTTC.

This chain uses TRBV7-2 with TRBJ1-2; TRBD1 aligns across 9 bases. The length of the CDR3 is 15 residues. In germline, CDR1 is SGHTA, CDR2 FQGNSA. V shed 3 bases, J shed 6 bases, and the junction held 8 bases outside the gene matches. CDR3 loop: CASSFYRDRDDGYTF. For the CDR3, the DNA is TGTGCCAGCAGCTTCTACCGGGACAGGGATGATGGCTACACCTTC.

This chain joins TRBV5-4 and TRBJ2-1, with D maybe TRBD1 (6 bases). Trimming shortened V by 5 bases and J by 2 bases, and 17 bases separated the two germline ends. The CDR3 sequence is 16 residues long. Germline CDR1 and CDR2: SGHNT and YYREEE (reference sequence). CDR3 sequence: CASSGSRGAAYNEQFF. For the CDR3, the DNA is TGTGCCAGCAGTGGAAGCAGGGGCGCAGCCTACAATGAGCAGTTCTTC.

The chain links TRBV10-3 to TRBJ2-5; D is perhaps TRBD2 (6 bases). The V gene's germline CDR1 is ENHRY and CDR2 SYGVKD. CDR3 length: 17 amino acids. With 0 bases removed from V and 4 bases from J, the gap between germline ends came to 18 bases. Here the CDR3 DNA reads TGTGCCATCAGTGAGTCTAATCAGGGACTGCTCCGAGAGACCCAGTACTTC. Encoded protein: CAISESNQGLLRETQYF.

As for this clone: Other DNA variants within this sample encode the same CDR3. The rearrangement uses TRBV11-3 and TRBJ1-1; 7 nucleotides align to TRBD1. Germline CDR1 is SGHNT and CDR2 is YENEEA. Trimming at V came to 6 bases and at J to 1 base, leaving 5 bases not matched to a gene. The CDR3 has 14 residues. The CDR3 region is CASSLNRGNTEAFF. CDR3 nucleotide sequence: TGTGCCAGCAGTCTAAACAGGGGGAACACTGAAGCTTTCTTT. Filled out from reference TRBV11-3 and TRBJ1-1, the complete variable domain reads EAGVVQSPRYKIIEKKQPVAFWCNPISGHNTLYWYLQNLGQGPELLIRYENEEAVDDSQLPKDRFSAERLKGVDSTLKIQPAELGDSAVYLCASSLNRGNTEAFFGQGTRLTVV.